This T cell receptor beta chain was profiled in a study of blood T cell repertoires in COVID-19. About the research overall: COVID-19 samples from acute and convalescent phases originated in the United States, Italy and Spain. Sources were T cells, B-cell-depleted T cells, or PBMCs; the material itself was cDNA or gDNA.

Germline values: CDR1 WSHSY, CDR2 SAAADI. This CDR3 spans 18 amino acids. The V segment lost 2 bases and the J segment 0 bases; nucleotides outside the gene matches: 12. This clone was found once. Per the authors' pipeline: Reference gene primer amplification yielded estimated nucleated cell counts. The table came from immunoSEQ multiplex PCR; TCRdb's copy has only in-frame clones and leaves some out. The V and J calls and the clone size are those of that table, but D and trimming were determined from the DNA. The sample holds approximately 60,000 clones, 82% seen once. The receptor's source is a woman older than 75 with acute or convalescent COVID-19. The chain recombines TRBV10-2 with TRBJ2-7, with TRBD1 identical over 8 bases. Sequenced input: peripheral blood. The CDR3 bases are TGCGCCAGCAGTGAGCCGTTTGGACAGGGCACCTTCTCCTACGAGCAGTACTTC. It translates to CASSEPFGQGTFSYEQYF.